These 23 T cell receptor beta chains came from one sample sequenced in a study of STAT3 mutations in large granular lymphocyte leukemia. General observations from the study: Every T-LGLL patient had at least one immunodominant TCRbeta clonotype.

Produced via immunoSEQ multiplex PCR; TCRdb's table is partial and in-frame only. The sample carries some 4,000 clones, around 80% recorded once. These receptors have no known antigen. What was sequenced was peripheral blood mononuclear cells. These receptors were taken from a boy younger than 18 with T-cell large granular lymphocyte leukemia. Some clones in this sample may be carry-over from other donors' samples.

The chain joins TRBV5-1 to TRBJ1-6, with TRBD1 matching over 11 bases. Germline V lookup: CDR1 SGHRS, CDR2 YFSETQ. This CDR3 has 14 residues. V shed 3 bases, J shed 8 bases, and the junction held 1 base outside the gene matches. The CDR3: CASSWDRGDSPLHF. CDR3 sequence (DNA): TGCGCCAGCAGCTGGGACAGGGGGGATTCACCCCTCCACTTT.

The CDR3 sequence is CASSFPEREKLFF. Written as DNA, the CDR3 is TGCGCCAGCAGCTTCCCGGAACGGGAGAAACTGTTTTTT. V and J are TRBV5-1 and TRBJ1-4; D not resolved. V lost 2 bases and J 11 bases, leaving 13 bases between the germline ends. Per the germline V gene, CDR1 is SGHRS and CDR2 is YFSETQ. The CDR3 extends over 13 amino acids.

The rearrangement uses TRBV7-9 and TRBJ2-7; 7 bases line up with TRBD1. CDR3 length: 15 residues. The ends lost 1 base at V and 1 base at J; junction bases unmatched: 4. CDR1 is SEHNR, CDR2 FQNEAQ, per germline (reference sequence). CDR3 DNA: TGTGCCAGCAGCTTAGAGGTACAGGGGTCCTACGAGCAGTACTTC. Protein product: CASSLEVQGSYEQYF. The full variable domain, in which reference TRBV7-9 and TRBJ2-7 provide the parts outside the CDR3, is DTGVSQNPRHKITKRGQNVTFRCDPISEHNRLYWYRQTLGQGPEFLTYFQNEAQLEKSRLLSDRFSAERPKGSFSTLEIQRTEQGDSAMYLCASSLEVQGSYEQYFGPGTRLTVT.

The gene calls are TRBV5-1 and TRBJ2-1, with 13 nucleotides matching TRBD2. The J segment lost 0 bases and the V segment lost 7 bases, leaving 1 base of the junction unmatched. CDR3 length: 15 residues. Germline CDR1 SGHRS, CDR2 YFSETQ. This CDR3 reads CASGTSGASYNEQFF. The DNA for the CDR3 is TGCGCCAGCGGGACTAGCGGGGCCTCCTACAATGAGCAGTTCTTC.

The chain combines TRBV30 with TRBJ2-3; no definite D call. The V end lost 3 bases, the J end lost 4 bases, and 8 bases lay between the germline ends. This CDR3 has 12 amino acids. Germline V gene lookup returns CDR1 GTSNPN and CDR2 SVGIG (reference sequence). CDR3 protein: CAWRGFADTQYF. The CDR3 DNA sequence: TGTGCCTGGAGGGGTTTCGCAGATACGCAGTATTTT.

The chain has TRBV7-9 and TRBJ1-2; 7 positions agree with TRBD1. The CDR3 runs 13 residues. Trimming removed 5 bases from V and 7 bases from J; junction bases left unmatched: 7. The germline V gene encodes CDR1 SEHNR and CDR2 FQNEAQ (reference sequence). CDR3 nucleotide sequence: TGTGCCAGCAGCCCTGGGACAGCCTCTGGCTACACCTTC. Protein: CASSPGTASGYTF.

J is TRBJ1-5 and V is TRBV19; D is unclear. V lost 5 bases and J lost 0, with 5 bases in between. CDR1 and CDR2 (germline): LNHDA, SQIVND (reference sequence). There are 13 residues in the CDR3. The CDR3 DNA reads as TGTGCCAGTAGTCTAAATAGCAATCAGCCCCAGCATTTT. Protein: CASSLNSNQPQHF.

In its sample, this clone was seen once. The chain has TRBV7-9 and TRBJ1-6; D is unclear. V lost 2 bases to trimming and J lost 4 bases, with 6 bases between them. The CDR3 has 14 residues. Germline V gene sequence: CDR1 SEHNR, CDR2 FQNEAQ (reference sequence). The CDR3 bases are TGTGCCAGCAGCTTATCGCAGTATAATTCACCCCTCCACTTT. Its protein is CASSLSQYNSPLHF.

Here the CDR3 DNA reads TGCGCCAGCAGCTTGGTCCTAGCGGGACGGGGTAATGAGCAGTTCTTC. Its translation: CASSLVLAGRGNEQFF. This sequence joins TRBV5-1 and TRBJ2-1; 9 bases align to TRBD2. The CDR3 totals 16 residues. The V segment lost 0 bases and the J segment 7 bases; nucleotides outside the gene matches: 8. CDR1 and CDR2 from the germline V gene are SGHRS and YFSETQ.

The chain employs TRBV6-1 and TRBJ1-2; D may be TRBD1 (5 bases). Per germline, CDR1 MNHNS and CDR2 SASEGT. The V and J ends lost 3 bases and 8 bases respectively, with 13 bases between them. CDR3 length: 13 residues. The CDR3 loop reads CASSETGVGGYTF. Written as DNA, the CDR3 is TGTGCCAGCAGTGAGACGGGGGTTGGCGGCTACACCTTC.

CDR3 sequence reads: CASSEYIRGQDYGYTF. Written as DNA, the CDR3 is TGTGCCAGCAGTGAATATATCCGGGGACAGGACTATGGCTACACCTTC. The chain links TRBV25-1 to TRBJ1-2; 8 nucleotides line up with TRBD1. This CDR3 has 16 residues. Germline lookup yields CDR1 MGHDK and CDR2 SYGVNS. Trimming at V came to 0 bases and at J to 3 bases, leaving 6 bases not matched to a gene.

This chain connects TRBV6-5 to TRBJ2-5; D is perhaps TRBD1 or TRBD2 (5 bases each). V was clipped by 5 bases and J by 5 bases, with 9 bases between them. Germline V gene sequence: CDR1 MNHEY, CDR2 SVGAGI. This CDR3 has 12 residues. CDR3 amino acids: CASSRDAETQYF. In nucleotides, the CDR3 is TGTGCCAGCAGTCGGGACGCTGAGACCCAGTACTTC.

This clone was picked up a small number of times. The chain employs TRBV7-9 and TRBJ2-3, with TRBD2 identical over 9 bases. Trimming took 2 bases from V and 0 from J; bases not matched to a gene: 9. The CDR3 sequence is 18 residues long. Germline CDR1 reads SEHNR; CDR2 reads FQNEAQ (reference sequence). As DNA, the CDR3 is TGTGCCAGCAGCTTAAAAATAAGCGGGGGGCACAGCACAGATACGCAGTATTTT. Its protein product is CASSLKISGGHSTDTQYF.

The chain combines TRBV5-1 with TRBJ1-2, with D hard to call. The V and J ends lost 1 base and 0 bases respectively, with 10 bases between them. The CDR3 length is 15 residues. Germline CDR1 is SGHRS and CDR2 is YFSETQ. The CDR3 DNA is TGCGCCAGCAGCTTGAGGCAAGACTCTAACTATGGCTACACCTTC. Translating gives CASSLRQDSNYGYTF.

V usage is TRBV7-9 and J usage is TRBJ1-2; D unresolved. There are 15 residues in the CDR3. Trimming took 4 bases from V and 8 from J, leaving 20 bases between them. Germline V gene data show CDR1 as SEHNR and CDR2 as FQNEAQ (reference sequence). DNA for the CDR3: TGTGCCAGCAGCTCCCCTTCCGTAAGGGTACACGGCTACACCTTC. Translation: CASSSPSVRVHGYTF. Together with reference TRBV7-9 and TRBJ1-2, the CDR3 gives the full variable domain: DTGVSQNPRHKITKRGQNVTFRCDPISEHNRLYWYRQTLGQGPEFLTYFQNEAQLEKSRLLSDRFSAERPKGSFSTLEIQRTEQGDSAMYLCASSSPSVRVHGYTFGSGTRLTVV.

The chain combines TRBV5-1 with TRBJ2-6; 7 nucleotides align to TRBD1. This CDR3 contains 16 residues. CDR1 SGHRS and CDR2 YFSETQ come from the germline V gene. The ends lost 3 bases at V and 1 base at J; junction bases unmatched: 4. The CDR3 region has the DNA TGCGCCAGCAGCTCGACAGGGCGATCTGGGGCCAACGTCCTGACTTTC. As protein: CASSSTGRSGANVLTF.

This rearrangement joins TRBV18 to TRBJ2-7, with D possibly TRBD2 on 6 matching bases. V was clipped by 8 bases and J by 7 bases, with 18 bases between them. Germline V lookup: CDR1 KGHSH, CDR2 LQKENI. The CDR3 contains 13 residues. For the CDR3, the DNA is TGTGCCAGCGCCAAGGGATTGGAGGGGGAGCAGTACTTC. Translation gives CASAKGLEGEQYF.

The chain carries TRBV7-9 and TRBJ1-5; 8 nucleotides align to TRBD1. The CDR3 consists of 14 residues. Germline CDR1 reads SEHNR; CDR2 reads FQNEAQ (reference sequence). V shed 5 bases, J shed 7 bases, and the junction held 7 bases outside the gene matches. The CDR3 loop is CASSDRQGIQPQHF. DNA of the CDR3: TGTGCCAGCAGCGATCGACAGGGGATACAGCCCCAGCATTTT.

The J gene is TRBJ1-5, the V gene TRBV6-6, with TRBD1 matching over 7 bases. After removal of 6 bases from V and 8 bases from J, the junction contained 16 bases not matched to a gene. The CDR3 spans 16 residues. CDR1 MNHNY and CDR2 SVGAGI come from the germline V gene (reference sequence). CDR3 sequence reads: CASRSTGKGERKPQHF. The CDR3 nucleotides are TGTGCCAGCAGGTCGACAGGGAAAGGCGAGCGAAAGCCCCAGCATTTT.

Only one count was recorded for this clone. V gene TRBV7-9 combines with J gene TRBJ1-5, with D unclear. The CDR3 runs to 12 residues. Germline CDR1 and CDR2: SEHNR and FQNEAQ (reference sequence). Trimming took off 8 bases at V and 2 bases at J, with 7 bases between the two ends. CDR3 in DNA: TGTGCCAGCCAGAGCGGCAATCAGCCCCAGCATTTT. Amino acid sequence: CASQSGNQPQHF.

The rearrangement links TRBV10-2 to TRBJ1-2, with D possibly being TRBD1 (6 bases). This CDR3 contains 14 residues. V lost 2 bases and J 3 bases, leaving 10 bases between the germline ends. Germline values: CDR1 WSHSY, CDR2 SAAADI. The CDR3: CASSEPGADYGYTF. Written as DNA, the CDR3 is TGCGCCAGCAGTGAGCCAGGGGCGGACTATGGCTACACCTTC.

The chain couples TRBV30 to TRBJ2-7; TRBD1 aligns across 9 bases. J lost 4 bases, V lost 1 base, and 11 bases had no gene match. This CDR3 contains 16 residues. Germline-derived CDR1 and CDR2 are GTSNPN and SVGIG (reference sequence). The chain's CDR3 is CAWSGLLRTGVYEQYF. For the CDR3, the DNA is TGTGCCTGGAGTGGCCTCCTACGGACAGGGGTTTACGAGCAGTACTTC.

The chain is built from TRBV7-9 and TRBJ2-3, with D possibly matching TRBD2 (5 bases). The CDR3 is 13 amino acids. The germline V gene has CDR1 SEHNR and CDR2 FQNEAQ (reference sequence). V was trimmed by 8 bases and J by 0 bases, leaving 9 bases between them. CDR3 sequence reads: CASDTGSTDTQYF. The CDR3 bases are TGTGCCAGCGATACGGGGAGCACAGATACGCAGTATTTT.